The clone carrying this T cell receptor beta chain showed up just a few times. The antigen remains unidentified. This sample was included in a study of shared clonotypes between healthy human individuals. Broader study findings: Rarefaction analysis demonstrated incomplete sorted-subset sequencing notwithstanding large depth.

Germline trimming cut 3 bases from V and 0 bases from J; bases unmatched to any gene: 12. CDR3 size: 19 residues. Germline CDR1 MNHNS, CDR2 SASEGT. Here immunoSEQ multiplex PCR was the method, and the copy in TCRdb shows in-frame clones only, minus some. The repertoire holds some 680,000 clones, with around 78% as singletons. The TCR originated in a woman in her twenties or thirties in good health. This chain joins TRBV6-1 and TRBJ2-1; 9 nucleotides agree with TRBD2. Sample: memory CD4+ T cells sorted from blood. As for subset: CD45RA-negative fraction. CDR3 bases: TGTGCCAGCAGTGAGAGTCCTAGCGGGGCCCTGAGCTCCTACAATGAGCAGTTCTTC. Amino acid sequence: CASSESPSGALSSYNEQFF.